What follows describes a single T cell receptor beta chain. Antigen: not known. The data belong to a study of T cells in Graves' hyperthyroidism and ophthalmopathy. The CDR3 is 17 residues long. Germline loops: CDR1 SQVTM, CDR2 ANQGSEA. Trimming took off 7 bases at V and 5 bases at J, with 29 bases between the two ends. Researchers amplified the TCR beta CDR3 regions from RNA transcripts. During a first-round RT-PCR of the TCR CDR3, the HTBI primer set was used. From the multiplex PCR reads, TCRdb called clonotypes with MiXCR, one entry per CDR3 protein. Of about 480,000 distinct CDR3 sequences detected, approximately 14% appear once; the ten largest clones hold about 17%. Study results and caveats: Most expanded thyroid clonotypes above 0.001 recurred in blood.

The chain carries TRBV29-1 and TRBJ1-2; TRBD1 is a possible D gene (6 bases). This TCR derives from a woman in her late teens or twenties with Graves' hyperthyroidism. Source material: blood. As DNA, the CDR3 is TGCAGCGCCCACGACGGAGTGGGGGCGCTCGCCTTTTATGGCTACACCTTC. Translated, it gives CSAHDGVGALAFYGYTF. Filled out from reference TRBV29-1 and TRBJ1-2, the complete variable domain reads SAVISQKPSRDICQRGTSLTIQCQVDSQVTMMFWYRQQPGQSLTLIATANQGSEATYESGFVIDKFPISRPNLTFSTLTVSNMSPEDSSIYLCSAHDGVGALAFYGYTFGSGTRLTVV.